The sequence of this T cell receptor (beta chain) was determined in a study of T-cell reconstitution after alpha-beta-depleted transplantation in children. This sample's TCRbeta library carried unique molecular identifier barcodes. Via MiXCR, TCRdb re-called the PCR reads, giving one row per CDR3 protein. Found here are hundreds of thousands of distinct CDR3 sequences, less than 15% of them singletons; the top ten hold around 0.8%. This clonotype was picked up many times. CDR1 is SQVTM and CDR2 is ANQGSEA in the germline V gene. V shed 4 bases, J shed 9 bases, and the junction held 4 bases outside the gene matches. The CDR3 spans 13 residues.

This sequence originates from a girl aged 2-10 years with congenital amegakaryocytic thrombocytopenia, due to receive a stem cell transplant. The sequenced sample was PBMCs, obtained before TCRalphabeta/CD19-depleted stem cell transplant. The chain is built from TRBV29-1 and TRBJ1-6; 9 bases map to TRBD1. CDR3 loop: CSVAQGAGSPLHF. CDR3 sequence (DNA): TGCAGCGTTGCACAGGGGGCAGGTTCACCCCTCCACTTT.